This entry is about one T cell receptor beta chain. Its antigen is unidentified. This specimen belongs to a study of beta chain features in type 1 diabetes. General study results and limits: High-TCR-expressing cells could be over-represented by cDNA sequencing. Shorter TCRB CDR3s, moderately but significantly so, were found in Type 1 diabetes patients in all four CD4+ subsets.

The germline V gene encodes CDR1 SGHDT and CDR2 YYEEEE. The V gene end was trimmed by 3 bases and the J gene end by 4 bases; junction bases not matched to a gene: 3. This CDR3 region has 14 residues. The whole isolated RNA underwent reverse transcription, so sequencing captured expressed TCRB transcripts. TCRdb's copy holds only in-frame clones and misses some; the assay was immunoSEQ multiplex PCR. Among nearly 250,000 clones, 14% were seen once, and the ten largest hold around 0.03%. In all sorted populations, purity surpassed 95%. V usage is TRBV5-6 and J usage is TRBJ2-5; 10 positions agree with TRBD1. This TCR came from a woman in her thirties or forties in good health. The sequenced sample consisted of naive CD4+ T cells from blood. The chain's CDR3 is CASSWTGGLETQYF. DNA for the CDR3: TGTGCCAGCAGCTGGACAGGGGGGTTAGAGACCCAGTACTTC.